A single sample is the source of the 5 T cell receptor beta chains below, sequenced in a study of T cells after yellow fever vaccination. TCRdb called the 5' RACE reads again in MiXCR, with one record for every CDR3 protein. The sample includes some 300,000 distinct CDR3 sequences, about 10% seen only once; the top ten take 3% to 4%. The source material was CD4+ T cells sorted from PBMCs, sampled 5 days after the yellow fever booster vaccination. The receptors stem from a man aged 18 to 30 who received the YFV17D yellow fever vaccine.

This clonotype showed up just a few times. The rearrangement uses TRBV5-1 and TRBJ1-6; a weak D match, TRBD1 (6 bases). The CDR3 sequence is 16 residues long. Per the germline V gene, CDR1 is SGHRS and CDR2 is YFSETQ. Trimming took off 3 bases at V and 8 bases at J, with 18 bases between the two ends. CDR3 sequence reads: CASSSRPTGSHSPLHF. The CDR3 DNA sequence: TGCGCCAGCAGCTCGCGACCGACAGGTTCCCATTCACCCCTCCACTTT.

The rearrangement links TRBV7-2 to TRBJ2-6; D not certain. The germline CDR1 and CDR2 sequences are SGHTA and FQGNSA. This CDR3 region has 15 residues. Trimming pared 4 bases from V and 4 bases from J, leaving 11 bases between. The CDR3 coding sequence is TGTGCCAGCAGCTCCCGGGCAACCGGGGCCAACGTCCTGACTTTC. It encodes CASSSRATGANVLTF.

This clonotype was observed at least ten times. The chain links TRBV7-3 to TRBJ2-7; TRBD2 matches at 8 bases. This CDR3 comprises 15 residues. The germline gives CDR1 SGHTA, CDR2 FQGTGA. With 6 bases clipped from V and 4 bases from J, the junction kept 11 bases outside the gene matches. CDR3 nucleotides: TGTGCCAGCAGGGACCCGGGGGGGCCACGATACGAGCAGTACGTC. Encoded protein: CASRDPGGPRYEQYV.

The CDR3 here is CASSSPWDQYNEQFF. CDR3 coding DNA: TGTGCCAGCAGTTCCCCCTGGGACCAATACAATGAGCAGTTCTTC. The chain combines TRBV6-5 with TRBJ2-1; TRBD1 or TRBD2 may be the D gene (5 bases each). The CDR3 extends over 15 amino acids. CDR1 and CDR2 (germline): MNHEY, SVGAGI. Between the trimmed V and J ends, which lost 4 bases and 4 bases, there was a span of 14 bases.

This clonotype showed up many times. The V call is TRBV6-5, the J call TRBJ2-5, with TRBD1 as a possible D gene (5 bases). The germline CDR1 and CDR2 sequences are MNHEY and SVGAGI. The V gene lost 4 bases and the J gene lost 2 bases, with 8 bases spanning the gap. This CDR3 contains 13 residues. CDR3 bases: TGTGCCAGCAGTTTCAGGGTTCAAGAGACCCAGTACTTC. It codes for CASSFRVQETQYF.